This T cell receptor (beta chain) was sequenced for a study of blood T cell repertoires in COVID-19. Looking at the study overall: Samples came from the United States, Italy and Spain, spanning acute and convalescent COVID-19. T cells, B-cell-depleted T cells, or PBMCs supplied cDNA or gDNA.

Measured with immunoSEQ multiplex PCR; TCRdb has only the in-frame clones, and not every one. The table shows 150,000 to 200,000 clones, with over 80% occurring only once. V lost 4 bases, J lost 8 bases, and 18 bases lay in between. This CDR3 is built from 14 residues. Germline CDR1 reads SGHKS; CDR2 reads YYEKEE (reference sequence). Sequenced input: peripheral blood. This chain links TRBV5-5 with TRBJ1-1; a possible D gene is TRBD1 (6 bases). The source of this sequence is a man aged 25 to 45 with COVID-19, enrolled during active disease. The CDR3 sequence: CASSPRGLGTEAFF. DNA for the CDR3: TGTGCCAGCAGCCCCCGGGGATTAGGGACAGAAGCTTTCTTT.